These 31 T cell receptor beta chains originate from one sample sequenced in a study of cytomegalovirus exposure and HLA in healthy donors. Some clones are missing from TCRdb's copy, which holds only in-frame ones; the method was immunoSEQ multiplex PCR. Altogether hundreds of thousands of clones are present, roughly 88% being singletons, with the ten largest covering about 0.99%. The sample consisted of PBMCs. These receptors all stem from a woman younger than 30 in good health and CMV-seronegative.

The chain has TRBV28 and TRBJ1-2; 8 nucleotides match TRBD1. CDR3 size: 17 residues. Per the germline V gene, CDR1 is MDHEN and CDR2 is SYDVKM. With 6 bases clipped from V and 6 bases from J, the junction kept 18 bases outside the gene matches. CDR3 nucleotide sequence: TGTGCCAGCAGCCCACTGGGGACAGGACGTGGGTTGGATGGCTACACCTTC. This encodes CASSPLGTGRGLDGYTF.

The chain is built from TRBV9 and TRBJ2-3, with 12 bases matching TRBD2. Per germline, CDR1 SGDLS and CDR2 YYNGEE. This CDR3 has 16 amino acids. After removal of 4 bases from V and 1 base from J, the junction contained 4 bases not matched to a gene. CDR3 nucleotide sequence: TGTGCCAGCAGCCCCCCTAGCGGGAGGGGCACAGATACGCAGTATTTT. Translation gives CASSPPSGRGTDTQYF. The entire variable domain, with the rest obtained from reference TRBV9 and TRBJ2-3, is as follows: DSGVTQTPKHLITATGQRVTLRCSPRSGDLSVYWYQQSLDQGLQFLIQYYNGEERAKGNILERFSAQQFPDLHSELNLSSLELGDSALYFCASSPPSGRGTDTQYFGPGTRLTVL.

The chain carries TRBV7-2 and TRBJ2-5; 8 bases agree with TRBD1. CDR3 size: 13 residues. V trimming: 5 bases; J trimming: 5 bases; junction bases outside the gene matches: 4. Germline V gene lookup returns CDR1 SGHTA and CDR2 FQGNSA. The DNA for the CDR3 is TGTGCCAGCAGCACACGGACAGGGGAGACCCAGTACTTC. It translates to CASSTRTGETQYF.

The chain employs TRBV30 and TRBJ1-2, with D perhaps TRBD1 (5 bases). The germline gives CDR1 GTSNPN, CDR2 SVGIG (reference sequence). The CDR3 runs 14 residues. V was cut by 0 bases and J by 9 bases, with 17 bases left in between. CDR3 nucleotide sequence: TGTGCCTGGAGTGTCCCAGGGACGCGGGGAAGCTACACCTTC. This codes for CAWSVPGTRGSYTF.

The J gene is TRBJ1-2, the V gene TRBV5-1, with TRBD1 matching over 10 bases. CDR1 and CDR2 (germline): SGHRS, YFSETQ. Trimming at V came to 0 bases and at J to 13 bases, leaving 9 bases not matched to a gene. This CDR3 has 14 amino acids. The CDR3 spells CASSLAVGQGRRTF. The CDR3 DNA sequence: TGCGCCAGCAGCTTGGCGGTGGGACAGGGGAGGCGCACCTTC.

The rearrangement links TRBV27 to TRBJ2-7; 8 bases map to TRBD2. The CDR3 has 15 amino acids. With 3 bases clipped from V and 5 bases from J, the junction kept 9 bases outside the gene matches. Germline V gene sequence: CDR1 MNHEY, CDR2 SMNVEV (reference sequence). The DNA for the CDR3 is TGTGCCAGCAGTTTTTCGTCGGGAGGGCCCCACGAGCAGTACTTC. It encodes CASSFSSGGPHEQYF.

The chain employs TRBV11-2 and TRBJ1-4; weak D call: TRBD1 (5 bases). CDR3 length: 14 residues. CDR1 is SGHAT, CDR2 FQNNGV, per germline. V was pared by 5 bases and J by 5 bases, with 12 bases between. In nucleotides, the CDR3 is TGTGCCAGCAGCCCGACAGCAAAAAATGAAAAACTGTTTTTT. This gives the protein CASSPTAKNEKLFF.

The CDR3 region has the DNA TGTGCCAGCAGTGAGGGGACAGGGAGACAGCCCCAGCATTTT. Translation: CASSEGTGRQPQHF. The chain employs TRBV2 and TRBJ1-5; TRBD1 matches at 9 bases. Germline V gene lookup returns CDR1 SNHLY and CDR2 FYNNEI. V trimming: 3 bases; J trimming: 7 bases; junction bases outside the gene matches: 4. The CDR3 is 14 residues long.

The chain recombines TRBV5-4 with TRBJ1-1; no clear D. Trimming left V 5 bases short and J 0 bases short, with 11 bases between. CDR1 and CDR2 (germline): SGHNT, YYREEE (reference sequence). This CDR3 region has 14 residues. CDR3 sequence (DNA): TGTGCCAGCAGTAGCGCTGGTATGAACACTGAAGCTTTCTTT. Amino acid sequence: CASSSAGMNTEAFF.

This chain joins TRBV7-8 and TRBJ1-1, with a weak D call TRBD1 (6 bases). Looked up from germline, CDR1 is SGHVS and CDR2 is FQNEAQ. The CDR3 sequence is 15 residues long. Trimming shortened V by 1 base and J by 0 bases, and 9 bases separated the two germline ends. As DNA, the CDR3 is TGTGCCAGCAGCTTAGAACAGGGAATGAACACTGAAGCTTTCTTT. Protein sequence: CASSLEQGMNTEAFF.

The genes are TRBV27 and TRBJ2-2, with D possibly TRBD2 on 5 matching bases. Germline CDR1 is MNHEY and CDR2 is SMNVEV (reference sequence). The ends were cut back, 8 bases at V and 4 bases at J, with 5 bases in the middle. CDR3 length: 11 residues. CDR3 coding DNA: TGTGCCAGCGCGGGCACCGGGGAGCTGTTTTTT. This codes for CASAGTGELFF.

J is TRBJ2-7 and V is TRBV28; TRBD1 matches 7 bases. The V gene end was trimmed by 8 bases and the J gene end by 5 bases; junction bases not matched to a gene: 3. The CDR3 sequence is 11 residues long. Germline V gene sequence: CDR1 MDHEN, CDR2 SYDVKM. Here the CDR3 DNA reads TGTGCCAGCGGGCAGGGGGACGAGCAGTACTTC. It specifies CASGQGDEQYF.

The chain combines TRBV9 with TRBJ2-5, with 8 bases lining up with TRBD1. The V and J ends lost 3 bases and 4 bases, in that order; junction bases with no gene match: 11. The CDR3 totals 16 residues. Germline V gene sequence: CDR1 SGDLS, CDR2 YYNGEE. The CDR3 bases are TGTGCCAGCAGCGCAGATGACAGGGGATGGGGAGAGACCCAGTACTTC. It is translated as CASSADDRGWGETQYF.

DNA of the CDR3: TGTGCCAGCAGTGAACTACGGGACAGAGAGACCCAGTACTTC. Residues: CASSELRDRETQYF. The chain employs TRBV25-1 and TRBJ2-5; 7 bases map to TRBD1. Looked up from germline, CDR1 is MGHDK and CDR2 is SYGVNS. The CDR3 has 14 amino acids. V was pared by 2 bases and J by 4 bases, with 4 bases of the junction left unmatched.

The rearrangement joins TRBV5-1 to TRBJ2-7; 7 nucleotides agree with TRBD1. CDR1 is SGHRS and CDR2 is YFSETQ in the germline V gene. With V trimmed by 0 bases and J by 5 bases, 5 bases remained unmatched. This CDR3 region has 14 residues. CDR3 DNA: TGCGCCAGCAGCTTGGTAAAGGGGGCCGACGAGCAGTACTTC. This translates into CASSLVKGADEQYF.

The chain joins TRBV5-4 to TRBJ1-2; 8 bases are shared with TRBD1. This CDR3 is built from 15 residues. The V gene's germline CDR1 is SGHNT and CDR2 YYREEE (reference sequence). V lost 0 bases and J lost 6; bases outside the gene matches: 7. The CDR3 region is CASSLGPQGANGYTF. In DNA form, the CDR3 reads TGTGCCAGCAGCTTGGGCCCCCAGGGGGCGAATGGCTACACCTTC. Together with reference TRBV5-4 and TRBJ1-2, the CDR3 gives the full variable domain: ETGVTQSPTHLIKTRGQQVTLRCSSQSGHNTVSWYQQALGQGPQFIFQYYREEENGRGNFPPRFSGLQFPNYSSELNVNALELDDSALYLCASSLGPQGANGYTFGSGTRLTVV.

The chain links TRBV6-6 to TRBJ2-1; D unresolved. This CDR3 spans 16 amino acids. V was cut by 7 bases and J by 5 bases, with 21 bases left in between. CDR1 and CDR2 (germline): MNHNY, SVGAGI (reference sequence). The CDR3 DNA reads TGTGCCAGCATGGAGTTGCCCGGTGGCCCGAACAATGAGCAGTTCTTC. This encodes CASMELPGGPNNEQFF.

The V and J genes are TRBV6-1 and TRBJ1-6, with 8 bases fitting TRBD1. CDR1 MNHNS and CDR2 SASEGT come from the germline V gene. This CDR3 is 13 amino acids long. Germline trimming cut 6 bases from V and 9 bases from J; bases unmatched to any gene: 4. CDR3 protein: CASSGQGSSPLHF. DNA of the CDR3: TGTGCCAGCAGCGGACAGGGAAGTTCACCCCTCCACTTT.

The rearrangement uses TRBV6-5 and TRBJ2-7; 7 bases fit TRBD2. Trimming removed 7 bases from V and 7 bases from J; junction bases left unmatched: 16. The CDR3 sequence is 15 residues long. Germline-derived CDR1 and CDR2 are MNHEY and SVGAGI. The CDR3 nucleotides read TGTGCCAGCACCCGCGTCGGGGGGACCGGTCGAGAGCAGTACTTC. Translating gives CASTRVGGTGREQYF.

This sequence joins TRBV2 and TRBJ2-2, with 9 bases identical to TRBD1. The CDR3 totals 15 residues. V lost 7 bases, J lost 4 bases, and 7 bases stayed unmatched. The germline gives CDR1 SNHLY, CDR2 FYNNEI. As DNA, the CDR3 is TGTGCCAGCAAATCAGACAGGGGGATCACCGGGGAGCTGTTTTTT. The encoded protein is CASKSDRGITGELFF.

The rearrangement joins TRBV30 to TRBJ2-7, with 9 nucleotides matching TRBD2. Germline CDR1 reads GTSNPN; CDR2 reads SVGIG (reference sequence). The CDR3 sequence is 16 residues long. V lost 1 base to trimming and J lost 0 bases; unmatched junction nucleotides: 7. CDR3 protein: CAWSDLAGTCSYEQYF. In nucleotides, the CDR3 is TGTGCCTGGAGTGACCTAGCGGGAACCTGCTCCTACGAGCAGTACTTC.

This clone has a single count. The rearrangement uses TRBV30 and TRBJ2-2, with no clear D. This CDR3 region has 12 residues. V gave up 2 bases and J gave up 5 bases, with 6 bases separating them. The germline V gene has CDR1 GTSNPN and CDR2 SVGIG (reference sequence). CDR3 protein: CAWSLETGELFF. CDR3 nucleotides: TGTGCCTGGAGTTTAGAGACCGGGGAGCTGTTTTTT.

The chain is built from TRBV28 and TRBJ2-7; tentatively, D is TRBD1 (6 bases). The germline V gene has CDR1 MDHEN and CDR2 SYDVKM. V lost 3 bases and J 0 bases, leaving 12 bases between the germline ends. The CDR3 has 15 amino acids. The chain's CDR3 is CASSLAGAFSYEQYF. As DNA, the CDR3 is TGTGCCAGCAGTTTGGCAGGGGCGTTCTCCTACGAGCAGTACTTC.

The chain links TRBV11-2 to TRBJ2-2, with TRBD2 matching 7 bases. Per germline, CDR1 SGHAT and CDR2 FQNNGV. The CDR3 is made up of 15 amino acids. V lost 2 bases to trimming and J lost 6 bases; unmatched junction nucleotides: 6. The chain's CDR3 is CASSLTGGWSGELFF. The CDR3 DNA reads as TGTGCCAGCAGCTTAACGGGAGGTTGGTCCGGGGAGCTGTTTTTT.

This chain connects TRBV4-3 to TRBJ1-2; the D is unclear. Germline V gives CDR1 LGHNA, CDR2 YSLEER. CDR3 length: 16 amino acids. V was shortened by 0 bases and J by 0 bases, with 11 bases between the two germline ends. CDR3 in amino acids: CASSQDGPASNYGYTF. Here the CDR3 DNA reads TGCGCCAGCAGCCAAGATGGGCCAGCCTCTAACTATGGCTACACCTTC.

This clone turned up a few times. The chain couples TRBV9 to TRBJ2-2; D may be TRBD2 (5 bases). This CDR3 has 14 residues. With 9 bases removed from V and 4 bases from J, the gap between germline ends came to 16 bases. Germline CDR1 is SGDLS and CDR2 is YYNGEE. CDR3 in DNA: TGTGCCACCTCCTCTGAGGGTGGCACCGGGGAGCTGTTTTTT. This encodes CATSSEGGTGELFF.

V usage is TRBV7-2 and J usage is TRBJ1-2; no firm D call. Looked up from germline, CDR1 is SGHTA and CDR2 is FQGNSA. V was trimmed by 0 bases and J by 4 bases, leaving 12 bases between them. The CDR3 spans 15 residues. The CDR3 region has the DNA TGTGCCAGCAGCTTAGCTGGGAGAGAGGCCTATGGCTACACCTTC. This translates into CASSLAGREAYGYTF.

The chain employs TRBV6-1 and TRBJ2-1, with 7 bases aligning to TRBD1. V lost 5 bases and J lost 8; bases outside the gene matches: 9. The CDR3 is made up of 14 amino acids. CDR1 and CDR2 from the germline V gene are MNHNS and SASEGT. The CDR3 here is CASSSQGNGDEQFF. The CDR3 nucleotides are TGTGCCAGCAGTTCACAGGGGAACGGGGATGAGCAGTTCTTC.

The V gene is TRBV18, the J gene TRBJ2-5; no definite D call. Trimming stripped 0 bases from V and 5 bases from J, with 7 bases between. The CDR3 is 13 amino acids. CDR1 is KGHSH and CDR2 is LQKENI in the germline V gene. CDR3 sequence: CASSPPVAETQYF. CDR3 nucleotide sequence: TGTGCCAGCTCACCACCGGTTGCGGAGACCCAGTACTTC.

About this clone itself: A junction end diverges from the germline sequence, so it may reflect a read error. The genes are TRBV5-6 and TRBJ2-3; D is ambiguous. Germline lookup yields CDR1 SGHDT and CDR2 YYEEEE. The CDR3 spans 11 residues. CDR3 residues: CASSLGAPKDF. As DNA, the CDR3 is TGTGCCAGCAGCTTGGGGGCCCCGAAAGATTTT. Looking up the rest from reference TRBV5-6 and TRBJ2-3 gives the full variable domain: DAGVTQSPTHLIKTRGQQVTLRCSPKSGHDTVSWYQQALGQGPQFIFQYYEEEERQRGNFPDRFSGHQFPNYSSELNVNALLLGDSALYLCASSLGAPKDFGPGTRLTVL.

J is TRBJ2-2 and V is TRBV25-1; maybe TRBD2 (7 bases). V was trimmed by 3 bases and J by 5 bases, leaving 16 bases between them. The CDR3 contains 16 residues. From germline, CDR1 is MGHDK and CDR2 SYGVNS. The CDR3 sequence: CASSDPGGGVTGELFF. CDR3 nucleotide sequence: TGTGCCAGCAGTGATCCGGGCGGGGGCGTTACCGGGGAGCTGTTTTTT.